Below are 31 T cell receptor beta chains sequenced from a single sample in a study of blood T cell repertoires in COVID-19. Profiling relied on immunoSEQ multiplex PCR, and the TCRdb table lists in-frame clones only, not all of them. The table records almost 100,000 clones, roughly nine tenths of them present only once. Sequencing used peripheral blood. These receptors were taken from a man in his fifties with acute or convalescent COVID-19.

This chain joins TRBV4-1 and TRBJ2-7; 9 nucleotides align to TRBD2. CDR3 length: 16 residues. Germline V gene lookup returns CDR1 MGHRA and CDR2 YSYEKL. The junction had 14 bases not matched to a gene; V was cut back by 4 bases and J by 7 bases. The CDR3 bases are TGCGCCAGCAGCCCGATATACGCCGGGACTAGCAGAGAGCAGTACTTC. It specifies CASSPIYAGTSREQYF.

The chain recombines TRBV11-3 with TRBJ2-7; 9 bases are a match to TRBD1. The CDR3 has 15 amino acids. V trimming: 5 bases; J trimming: 3 bases; junction bases outside the gene matches: 8. The germline V gene has CDR1 SGHNT and CDR2 YENEEA. The CDR3 bases are TGTGCCAGCAGCCCAACAGGGGGCACCATCTACGAGCAGTACTTC. This gives the protein CASSPTGGTIYEQYF. Full variable domain (missing parts from reference TRBV11-3 and TRBJ2-7): EAGVVQSPRYKIIEKKQPVAFWCNPISGHNTLYWYLQNLGQGPELLIRYENEEAVDDSQLPKDRFSAERLKGVDSTLKIQPAELGDSAVYLCASSPTGGTIYEQYFGPGTRLTVT.

This chain connects TRBV2 to TRBJ2-1, with D uncertain. The CDR3 length is 12 residues. Germline assignment: CDR1 SNHLY and CDR2 FYNNEI. V lost 2 bases and J lost 7, with 6 bases in between. The CDR3 region is CASSETGNEQFF. CDR3 sequence (DNA): TGTGCCAGCAGTGAAACCGGGAATGAGCAGTTCTTC.

This chain uses TRBV12-5 with TRBJ1-5, with 7 positions matching TRBD1. Germline CDR1 LGHNT, CDR2 FRNRAP. The CDR3 loop spans 16 amino acids. The ends lost 6 bases at V and 0 bases at J; junction bases unmatched: 8. Here the CDR3 DNA reads TGTGCTAGTGGCTCCGACAGGGACCATAGCAATCAGCCCCAGCATTTT. Residues: CASGSDRDHSNQPQHF.

CDR3 in amino acids: CAASDSAPFAQYF. The CDR3 DNA reads as TGTGCCGCTTCTGACTCGGCCCCATTCGCGCAGTACTTC. The chain joins TRBV10-3 to TRBJ2-7; D ambiguous. CDR1 is ENHRY and CDR2 is SYGVKD in the germline V gene. CDR3 length equals 13 residues. The germline V and J ends were trimmed by 11 bases and 9 bases, with 23 bases remaining between them.

The rearrangement uses TRBV6-6 and TRBJ1-2; TRBD1 matches at 10 bases. Trimming cost V 6 bases and J 8 bases; bases outside gene matches: 12. CDR3 length equals 15 residues. Germline V gives CDR1 MNHNY, CDR2 SVGAGI (reference sequence). CDR3 sequence reads: CASSQGTGDLGGYTF. CDR3 sequence (DNA): TGTGCCAGCAGCCAAGGGACAGGGGACCTGGGGGGCTACACCTTC.

This chain joins TRBV5-1 and TRBJ2-1; D is ambiguous. Trimming pared 3 bases from V and 7 bases from J, leaving 14 bases between. CDR1 and CDR2 (germline): SGHRS, YFSETQ. The CDR3 is made up of 14 amino acids. The CDR3 bases are TGCGCCAGCAGCTGGATCCCCCCAGGTAATGAGCAGTTCTTC. Translating gives CASSWIPPGNEQFF.

The genes are TRBV9 and TRBJ2-2; a possible D gene is TRBD2 (6 bases). The ends were cut back, 2 bases at V and 2 bases at J, with 16 bases in the middle. Germline lookup yields CDR1 SGDLS and CDR2 YYNGEE. The CDR3 loop spans 17 amino acids. CDR3 DNA: TGTGCCAGCAGCGTTACGCATCGGCGGGACAACACCGGGGAGCTGTTTTTT. It codes for CASSVTHRRDNTGELFF.

The chain links TRBV7-9 to TRBJ2-2, with TRBD1 identical over 12 bases. Germline V gives CDR1 SEHNR, CDR2 FQNEAQ (reference sequence). V trimming: 4 bases; J trimming: 6 bases; junction bases outside the gene matches: 3. This CDR3 region has 15 residues. The CDR3 protein is CASSSRDRGPGELFF. The CDR3 DNA is TGTGCCAGCAGCTCCCGGGACAGGGGGCCCGGGGAGCTGTTTTTT. Using reference TRBV7-9 and TRBJ2-2 for the parts outside the CDR3, the full variable domain is DTGVSQNPRHKITKRGQNVTFRCDPISEHNRLYWYRQTLGQGPEFLTYFQNEAQLEKSRLLSDRFSAERPKGSFSTLEIQRTEQGDSAMYLCASSSRDRGPGELFFGEGSRLTVL.

The chain recombines TRBV11-3 with TRBJ2-5; 7 bases agree with TRBD1. Germline V lookup: CDR1 SGHNT, CDR2 YENEEA. The CDR3 covers 14 residues. J was trimmed by 5 bases and V by 7 bases; bases with no gene match: 10. CDR3 DNA sequence: TGTGCCAGCACCAAACAGGGGCGCCAGGAGACCCAGTACTTC. Encoded protein: CASTKQGRQETQYF.

This clone was counted once. This sequence joins TRBV5-5 and TRBJ1-6, with 8 nucleotides matching TRBD1. In germline, CDR1 is SGHKS, CDR2 YYEKEE (reference sequence). The CDR3 runs 14 residues. J was trimmed by 9 bases and V by 3 bases; bases with no gene match: 5. CDR3 loop: CASSSGQGGSPLHF. CDR3 DNA sequence: TGTGCCAGCAGCTCCGGACAGGGAGGTTCACCCCTCCACTTT.

The chain couples TRBV5-4 to TRBJ2-7; maybe TRBD2 (5 bases). The CDR3 spans 14 residues. Trimming cost V 4 bases and J 0 bases, with 11 bases left between them. Germline CDR1 is SGHNT and CDR2 is YYREEE (reference sequence). Here the CDR3 DNA reads TGTGCCAGCAGCGCTTTGGGGAGCTCCTACGAGCAGTACTTC. Translation gives CASSALGSSYEQYF.

The chain carries TRBV4-1 and TRBJ2-5; TRBD1 is a possible D gene (5 bases). V lost 5 bases and J lost 5, with 18 bases in between. In germline, CDR1 is MGHRA, CDR2 YSYEKL. This CDR3 is built from 15 residues. CDR3 in amino acids: CASSTPGQGWETQYF. Here the CDR3 DNA reads TGCGCCAGCAGCACACCTGGGCAGGGCTGGGAGACCCAGTACTTC.

The chain employs TRBV11-3 and TRBJ2-2; D is undetermined. CDR3 length: 15 amino acids. Trimming took off 3 bases at V and 2 bases at J, with 10 bases between the two ends. Germline V lookup: CDR1 SGHNT, CDR2 YENEEA. The CDR3 protein is CASSFGVPNTGELFF. Written as DNA, the CDR3 is TGTGCCAGCAGCTTCGGAGTCCCAAACACCGGGGAGCTGTTTTTT.

The V and J genes are TRBV4-1 and TRBJ2-3, with TRBD2 identical over 7 bases. The germline V gene has CDR1 MGHRA and CDR2 YSYEKL. Trimming cost V 6 bases and J 6 bases; bases outside gene matches: 12. This CDR3 contains 15 residues. DNA for the CDR3: TGCGCCAGCAGGTTTAGGGCGGGAGTGTCGGATACGCAGTATTTT. This sequence encodes CASRFRAGVSDTQYF.

V gene TRBV10-3 combines with J gene TRBJ1-6; TRBD1 might be the D (6 bases). This CDR3 is 16 amino acids long. V dropped 3 bases and J dropped 9 bases, with 18 bases sitting between them. Germline V gene data show CDR1 as ENHRY and CDR2 as SYGVKD. The CDR3 nucleotides read TGTGCCATCAGTGATTCCCCAGGGGCGGGGGGTTCACCCCTCCACTTT. Translating gives CAISDSPGAGGSPLHF.

V and J are TRBV15 and TRBJ2-7, with D unresolved. Germline CDR1 reads LNHNV; CDR2 reads YYDKDF (reference sequence). Trimming removed 5 bases at V and 3 bases at J, with 20 bases between. The CDR3 runs to 16 residues. The CDR3 reads CATSSPSQERDYEQYF. CDR3 bases: TGTGCCACCAGCTCACCTAGTCAAGAGCGAGACTACGAGCAGTACTTC.

The chain is built from TRBV24-1 and TRBJ2-1, with 7 positions matching TRBD1. Germline V lookup: CDR1 KGHDR, CDR2 SFDVKD. The CDR3 totals 17 residues. V shed 2 bases and J 3 bases; nucleotides not matched to a gene: 9. The chain's CDR3 is CATSDSSGQAIYNEQFF. The CDR3 DNA is TGTGCCACCAGTGATTCGTCCGGACAGGCCATCTACAATGAGCAGTTCTTC.

The rearrangement joins TRBV19 to TRBJ1-2; 7 bases map to TRBD1. The CDR3 has 14 residues. Per germline, CDR1 LNHDA and CDR2 SQIVND (reference sequence). Trimming took 3 bases from V and 3 from J; bases not matched to a gene: 4. CDR3 sequence: CASSILDRDYGYTF. The CDR3 nucleotides read TGTGCCAGTAGTATTTTAGACAGGGACTATGGCTACACCTTC.

The CDR3 region is CASRSGRAYNEQFF. The CDR3 bases are TGTGCCAGCCGTAGCGGGAGGGCCTACAATGAGCAGTTCTTC. The J gene is TRBJ2-1, the V gene TRBV6-5, with 11 nucleotides matching TRBD2. V dropped 8 bases and J dropped 2; count of bases not matched to a gene: 2. CDR1 is MNHEY, CDR2 SVGAGI, per germline. CDR3 length: 14 amino acids.

This sequence joins TRBV5-1 and TRBJ1-1, with 7 bases fitting TRBD1. The length of the CDR3 is 14 residues. The V gene's germline CDR1 is SGHRS and CDR2 YFSETQ. J gave up 1 base and V 4 bases, and 4 bases lay outside the gene matches. Here the CDR3 DNA reads TGCGCCAGCAGCATCTCAGGGGGGAACACTGAAGCTTTCTTT. It codes for CASSISGGNTEAFF.

V and J are TRBV25-1 and TRBJ2-3; D is unresolved. V was clipped by 2 bases and J by 2 bases, with 11 bases between them. The CDR3 loop spans 15 amino acids. Germline CDR1 and CDR2: MGHDK and SYGVNS. DNA for the CDR3: TGTGCCAGCAGTGAACTATCTACTAACACAGATACGCAGTATTTT. Translation: CASSELSTNTDTQYF.

This clone was seen once. The gene calls are TRBV6-2 or TRBV6-3 and TRBJ2-1; D not certain. The germline V and J ends were trimmed by 2 bases and 0 bases, with 17 bases remaining between them. CDR3 size: 18 residues. Germline CDR1 is MNHEY and CDR2 is SVGEGT. This CDR3 reads CASSYGPARQHSYNEQFF. In DNA form, the CDR3 reads TGTGCCAGCAGTTACGGGCCGGCGAGACAACACTCCTACAATGAGCAGTTCTTC.

This sequence joins TRBV5-1 and TRBJ2-5; 8 bases are a match to TRBD2. The germline CDR1 and CDR2 sequences are SGHRS and YFSETQ. V shed 4 bases and J 5 bases; nucleotides not matched to a gene: 7. The CDR3 contains 14 residues. The CDR3 sequence: CASSQAGAAETQYF. CDR3 nucleotides: TGCGCCAGCAGCCAAGCGGGAGCAGCTGAGACCCAGTACTTC.

The chain combines TRBV13 with TRBJ2-5; TRBD1 matches at 8 bases. This CDR3 has 18 residues. With V trimmed by 4 bases and J by 5 bases, 18 bases remained unmatched. Germline V CDR1 and CDR2: PRHDT, FYEKMQ (reference sequence). The CDR3 reads CASSSAHGQGGYRETQYF. The CDR3 DNA reads TGTGCCAGCAGCTCCGCCCATGGACAGGGAGGATATAGGGAGACCCAGTACTTC. Drawing the rest from reference TRBV13 and TRBJ2-5, the complete variable domain is AAGVIQSPRHLIKEKRETATLKCYPIPRHDTVYWYQQGPGQDPQFLISFYEKMQSDKGSIPDRFSAQQFSDYHSELNMSSLELGDSALYFCASSSAHGQGGYRETQYFGPGTRLLVL.

This clone has a handful of counts. The chain combines TRBV6-1 with TRBJ2-7, with 10 bases aligning to TRBD2. Germline values: CDR1 MNHNS, CDR2 SASEGT. The CDR3 is 14 residues long. V lost 4 bases, J lost 3 bases, and 3 bases stayed unmatched. CDR3 in amino acids: CASSVAGGFYEQYF. The CDR3 region has the DNA TGTGCCAGCAGTGTAGCGGGAGGTTTCTACGAGCAGTACTTC.

This clone was observed a few times. The genes are TRBV10-1 and TRBJ2-7; 9 nucleotides line up with TRBD2. The CDR3 has 16 amino acids. V shed 3 bases, J shed 1 base, and the junction held 7 bases outside the gene matches. Per the germline V gene, CDR1 is WNHNN and CDR2 is SYGVQD (reference sequence). CDR3 in DNA: TGCGCCAGCAGTGACAATGGACTAGCGTTTTCCTACGAGCAGTACTTC. It encodes CASSDNGLAFSYEQYF.

In its sample, this clone was seen once. V and J are TRBV27 and TRBJ1-1; tentative D call: TRBD1 (5 bases). Trimming pared 5 bases from V and 0 bases from J, leaving 10 bases between. This CDR3 spans 14 amino acids. CDR1 MNHEY and CDR2 SMNVEV come from the germline V gene (reference sequence). CDR3 amino acids: CASSHRSLNTEAFF. For the CDR3, the DNA is TGTGCCAGCAGTCACAGGTCCCTGAACACTGAAGCTTTCTTT.

The chain couples TRBV7-9 to TRBJ1-1; 9 bases are shared with TRBD1. The junction had 6 bases not matched to a gene; V was cut back by 6 bases and J by 4 bases. The germline CDR1 and CDR2 sequences are SEHNR and FQNEAQ (reference sequence). This CDR3 is 14 amino acids long. The CDR3 DNA reads TGTGCCAGCAGACAGGGACAGGGCAGCACTGAAGCTTTCTTT. Translated: CASRQGQGSTEAFF. Filled out from reference TRBV7-9 and TRBJ1-1, the complete variable domain reads DTGVSQNPRHKITKRGQNVTFRCDPISEHNRLYWYRQTLGQGPEFLTYFQNEAQLEKSRLLSDRFSAERPKGSFSTLEIQRTEQGDSAMYLCASRQGQGSTEAFFGQGTRLTVV.

The rearrangement uses TRBV11-2 and TRBJ1-2; D is perhaps TRBD1 (5 bases). V dropped 1 base and J dropped 3 bases, with 12 bases sitting between them. Germline loops: CDR1 SGHAT, CDR2 FQNNGV. The CDR3 length is 15 residues. DNA for the CDR3: TGTGCCAGCAGCTTAGTCGGCGCAGGGCACTATGGCTACACCTTC. This sequence encodes CASSLVGAGHYGYTF.

The J gene is TRBJ2-2, the V gene TRBV28, with TRBD2 matching 11 bases. The CDR3 is made up of 16 amino acids. V shed 5 bases and J 1 base; nucleotides not matched to a gene: 3. Germline CDR1 is MDHEN and CDR2 is SYDVKM. CDR3 in amino acids: CASSPGLAGNTGELFF. The CDR3 region has the DNA TGTGCCAGCAGTCCAGGACTAGCGGGGAACACCGGGGAGCTGTTTTTT. The whole variable domain, filled in from reference TRBV28 and TRBJ2-2, reads DVKVTQSSRYLVKRTGEKVFLECVQDMDHENMFWYRQDPGLGLRLIYFSYDVKMKEKGDIPEGYSVSREKKERFSLILESASTNQTSMYLCASSPGLAGNTGELFFGEGSRLTVL.